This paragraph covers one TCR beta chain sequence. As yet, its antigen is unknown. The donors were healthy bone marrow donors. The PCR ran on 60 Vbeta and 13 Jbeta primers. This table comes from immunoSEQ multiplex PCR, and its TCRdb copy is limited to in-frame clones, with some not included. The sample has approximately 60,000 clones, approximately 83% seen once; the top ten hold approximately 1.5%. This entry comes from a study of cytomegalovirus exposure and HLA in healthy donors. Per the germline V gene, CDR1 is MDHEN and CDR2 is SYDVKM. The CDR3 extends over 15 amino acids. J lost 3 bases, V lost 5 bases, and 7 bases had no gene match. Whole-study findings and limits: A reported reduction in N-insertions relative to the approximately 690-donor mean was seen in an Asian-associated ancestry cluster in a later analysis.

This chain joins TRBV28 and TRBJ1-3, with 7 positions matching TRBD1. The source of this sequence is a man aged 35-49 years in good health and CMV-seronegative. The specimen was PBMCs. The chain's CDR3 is CASSTSQGIGNTIYF. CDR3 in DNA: TGTGCCAGCAGTACCTCACAGGGGATTGGAAACACCATATATTTT.